The entry below describes one TCR beta chain. No cognate antigen has been identified for it. No much larger clone is present one base from it, and per-base qualities are unavailable. This record comes from a study of T cell repertoires in cytomegalovirus infection (dated 2019 in TCRdb). Context from the whole study: Donor HLA type was relevant to the analysis, because carriage of CMV infection together with the matching HLA type was indicated by public TCR beta signatures.

For this chain, trimming is 0 bases at the V end and 5 bases at the J end, and the number of junction bases without a gene match is 10. From its cysteine to its phenylalanine, the CDR3 spans 16 amino acids. Only the CDR3 DNA stays, 48 bases, in frame from base 1. In the germline V gene, CDR1 corresponds to MGHRA and CDR2 to YSYEKL. The listed sequencing device is Illumina HiSeq 1500. TCRdb reprocessing: public reads trimmed at Q25 with fastp, clones called with MiXCR, in-frame beta chains kept. For every CDR3 protein sequence, its rows merge into one entry that carries the most common genes and DNA. A total of a few hundred thousand distinct CDR3 sequences appear in this sample, about 18% of them only once. The ten biggest clones cover around half of the sample. Overall results and qualifications from the work: In both this cohort and an independent 352-donor cohort, the cumulative frequency of public TCR beta family members distinguished carriers of CMV infection plus the relevant HLA type. In the ex vivo response, HLA-C-restricted CMV-specific TCR beta clonotypes were dominant, and in two of eight donors the single most frequent clonotype came from this HLA-C-restricted group.

Sequenced material: CD8+ T cells from PBMCs. This TCR was sampled from a human donor in good health (CMV status not recorded). Some clones in this sample may be carry-over from other donors' samples. The chain is encoded by TRBV4-1 joined to TRBJ2-7; 7 bases in between match TRBD2. CDR3 loop: CASSQDNAGGFHEQYF. Here is the DNA: TGCGCCAGCAGCCAAGATAACGCCGGGGGGTTCCACGAGCAGTACTTC.